This TCR beta chain came from a study of HIV-infected patients and healthy controls. This clonotype was observed a few times. V lost 3 bases and J lost 0, with 13 bases in between. The germline V gene encodes CDR1 DFQATT and CDR2 SNEGSKA (reference sequence). The CDR3 is 15 residues long. One entry per CDR3 protein, called by TCRdb with MiXCR from the 5' RACE reads. The table records 70,000 or so distinct CDR3 sequences, about 15% of them present only once. The V and J genes are TRBV20-1 and TRBJ2-3; D unclear. Specimen: CD4+ T cells from blood. The TCR sequence derives from a human donor in good health. As DNA, the CDR3 is TGCAGTGCTAGCTCGACCCGTGCTAGCACAGATACGCAGTATTTT. Translated, it gives CSASSTRASTDTQYF.